This T cell receptor (beta chain) derives from a study of blood T cell repertoires in COVID-19. The protocol was immunoSEQ multiplex PCR, while the TCRdb copy is restricted to in-frame clones and leaves out a portion. The data contain hundreds of thousands of clones, roughly 90% of them singletons. Trimming took 3 bases from V and 9 from J, leaving 8 bases between them. This CDR3 has 11 amino acids. The receptor comes from a woman in her twenties or thirties with COVID-19, enrolled during active disease. Specimen: peripheral blood. V is TRBV12-3 or TRBV12-4 and J is TRBJ1-1, with D uncertain. CDR3 nucleotide sequence: TGTGCCAGCAGTTTGAAACAGCAAGCTTTCTTT. Its translation is CASSLKQQAFF.